These 14 T cell receptor beta chains were sequenced from one sample in a study of T cells expressing NK-cell markers. TCRdb reprocessed the 5' RACE reads; each CDR3 protein has one entry and no DNA is given. This table holds 250,000 to 300,000 distinct CDR3 sequences. The specimen sequenced was blood T cells: a sorted CD56 or NKG2C T cell subset, CD4+ or CD8+ T cells, or bulk PBMC T cells (not recorded which). These receptors were taken from a man in his late teens or twenties in good health.

This chain joins TRBV2 and TRBJ2-2. Germline V gene data show CDR1 as SNHLY and CDR2 as FYNNEI. The CDR3 runs 16 residues. CDR3 loop: CASSAIGRRGTGELFF.

The genes are TRBV4-1 and TRBJ2-1; the D call of TRBD2 rests on TCRdb alone, since no DNA is present to check it. This CDR3 is built from 15 residues. CDR1 MGHRA and CDR2 YSYEKL come from the germline V gene. CDR3 in amino acids: CASSQDSASGTEQFF.

The V gene is TRBV6-5, the J gene TRBJ1-5. This CDR3 comprises 16 residues. Germline V gene sequence: CDR1 MNHEY, CDR2 SVGAGI. The CDR3 protein is CASSYSVGFSNQPQHF.

V and J are TRBV5-1 and TRBJ2-6. Germline V CDR1 and CDR2: SGHRS, YFSETQ. This CDR3 has 18 amino acids. The CDR3 is CASRRYDPGDSGANVLTF.

J is TRBJ2-1 and V is TRBV15. Germline-derived CDR1 and CDR2 are LNHNV and YYDKDF (reference sequence). There are 14 residues in the CDR3. This CDR3 is CATSRDKLLNEQFF.

The CDR3 spells CASSLEGQVDYGYTF. This chain connects TRBV12-3 or TRBV12-4 to TRBJ1-2; TCRdb lists TRBD1, though no DNA is available to test this call. This CDR3 spans 15 amino acids.

The chain has TRBV7-9 and TRBJ2-1; with no DNA, the TCRdb D assignment of TRBD2 cannot be verified. CDR3 size: 15 residues. Germline-derived CDR1 and CDR2 are SEHNR and FQNEAQ (reference sequence). The chain's CDR3 is CASSSQRTSFDEQFF.

The rearrangement links TRBV25-1 to TRBJ1-2. Germline values: CDR1 MGHDK, CDR2 SYGVNS. CDR3 length: 15 residues. The CDR3 region is CASSERAGPDFGYTF.

The rearrangement links TRBV7-9 to TRBJ2-3; TCRdb designates TRBD1, a call that cannot be tested without DNA. Germline loops: CDR1 SEHNR, CDR2 FQNEAQ (reference sequence). The CDR3 spans 15 residues. CDR3 sequence reads: CASSRGTGGTDTQYF.

This chain links TRBV12-3 or TRBV12-4 with TRBJ1-2. This CDR3 is 13 amino acids long. CDR3 sequence: CASSLVASYGYTF.

The chain has TRBV10-3 and TRBJ2-7; with no DNA, the TCRdb D assignment of TRBD1 cannot be verified. The germline V gene has CDR1 ENHRY and CDR2 SYGVKD. This CDR3 has 16 residues. The CDR3 sequence is CAISEHWTGQRYEQYF.

The chain combines TRBV29-1 with TRBJ2-5; there is no DNA to check the TCRdb D call of TRBD2. The CDR3 has 18 amino acids. Germline V gene lookup returns CDR1 SQVTM and CDR2 ANQGSEA. This CDR3 reads CSVPLISWGLAGQETQYF.

The chain uses TRBV6-4 and TRBJ2-2; lacking DNA, the TRBD1 call made by TCRdb goes unchecked. The CDR3 contains 14 residues. Germline V gene sequence: CDR1 MRHNA, CDR2 SNTAGT. Here the CDR3 reads CASTKGANTGELFF.

This chain uses TRBV20-1 with TRBJ2-3. The CDR3 loop spans 16 amino acids. The germline CDR1 and CDR2 sequences are DFQATT and SNEGSKA (reference sequence). This chain's CDR3 is CSAMKYASGKRDTQYF.